Following are 24 T cell receptor beta chains from one sample sequenced in a study of Graves' ophthalmopathy and Graves' hyperthyroidism. For repertoire sequencing, the TCR beta CDR3 regions were amplified from RNA transcripts. First-round RT-PCR with HTBI primers preceded a second-round multiplex PCR. One entry per CDR3 protein, called by TCRdb with MiXCR from the multiplex PCR reads. Here the sample spans fewer than 250,000 distinct CDR3 sequences, around 28% being singletons. Sequenced: peripheral blood. The source is a man over 45 with Graves' ophthalmopathy.

The table lists this clonotype with many counts. The rearrangement joins TRBV30 to TRBJ2-7; 7 positions agree with TRBD2. V shed 5 bases and J 6 bases; nucleotides not matched to a gene: 10. This CDR3 comprises 13 residues. Germline loops: CDR1 GTSNPN, CDR2 SVGIG (reference sequence). The DNA of the CDR3 is TGTGCCTGGGGGGAGGGACTGGATCTCGAGCAGTACTTC. It translates to CAWGEGLDLEQYF.

This clonotype was counted at least ten times. The J gene is TRBJ2-2, the V gene TRBV11-1; tentatively, D is TRBD1 (6 bases). This CDR3 comprises 15 residues. Trimming stripped 2 bases from V and 4 bases from J, with 11 bases between. Germline values: CDR1 SGHAT, CDR2 FQDESV (reference sequence). The CDR3 sequence is CASSLMQGSTGELFF. CDR3 bases: TGTGCCAGCAGCTTAATGCAGGGGAGCACCGGGGAGCTGTTTTTT. The full variable domain, rest sourced from reference TRBV11-1 and TRBJ2-2, is EAEVAQSPRYKITEKSQAVAFWCDPISGHATLYWYRQILGQGPELLVQFQDESVVDDSQLPKDRFSAERLKGVDSTLKIQPAELGDSAMYLCASSLMQGSTGELFFGEGSRLTVL.

This clonotype came up a few times. The chain links TRBV28 to TRBJ1-2; D not resolved. This CDR3 is 14 amino acids long. The germline V gene has CDR1 MDHEN and CDR2 SYDVKM. V dropped 5 bases and J dropped 4 bases, with 14 bases sitting between them. CDR3 amino acids: CASSLLDGPYGYTF. The CDR3 DNA reads TGTGCCAGCAGTCTCCTTGACGGACCCTATGGCTACACCTTC.

This clonotype occurred many times. The V gene is TRBV12-3 or TRBV12-4, the J gene TRBJ1-1; possible D gene TRBD1, 5 bases. V dropped 3 bases and J dropped 11 bases, with 10 bases sitting between them. The CDR3 extends over 11 amino acids. CDR3 in amino acids: CASSLGPVAFF. Written as DNA, the CDR3 is TGTGCCAGCAGTTTGGGGCCGGTGGCTTTCTTT.

This clonotype was recorded at least ten times. The chain is built from TRBV6-1 and TRBJ2-3; TRBD1 matches at 9 bases. The CDR3 runs to 15 residues. Unmatched junction bases numbered 5, after V lost 5 bases and J lost 2 bases. Germline CDR1 MNHNS, CDR2 SASEGT. CDR3 region: CASSRTGALTDTQYF. Written as DNA, the CDR3 is TGTGCCAGCAGTAGGACAGGGGCCCTCACAGATACGCAGTATTTT.

This chain uses TRBV19 with TRBJ2-7; 9 nucleotides agree with TRBD2. The CDR3 covers 14 residues. Per germline, CDR1 LNHDA and CDR2 SQIVND (reference sequence). With V trimmed by 1 base and J by 2 bases, 0 bases remained unmatched. DNA of the CDR3: TGTGCCAGTAGTATAGTAGCGGGAGCCTACGAGCAGTACTTC. Encoded protein: CASSIVAGAYEQYF.

This clonotype was recorded at least ten times. The chain carries TRBV4-1 and TRBJ2-5; D might be TRBD2 (6 bases). Germline V CDR1 and CDR2: MGHRA, YSYEKL. Trimming pared 2 bases from V and 5 bases from J, leaving 12 bases between. This CDR3 is built from 14 residues. CDR3 region: CASSQLGGRETQYF. The CDR3 DNA reads as TGCGCCAGCAGCCAACTAGGAGGGAGGGAGACCCAGTACTTC.

The V and J genes are TRBV6-2 or TRBV6-3 and TRBJ2-7, with 11 positions matching TRBD2. The CDR3 extends over 18 amino acids. The J segment lost 6 bases and the V segment lost 5 bases, leaving 18 bases of the junction unmatched. Germline V gene data show CDR1 as MNHEY and CDR2 as SVGEGT. CDR3 bases: TGTGCCAGCAGTGTACTACTAGCGGGAGCCCCACGAGGGGGCGAGCAGTACTTC. Its protein is CASSVLLAGAPRGGEQYF.

This clonotype occurred a few times. The rearrangement joins TRBV20-1 to TRBJ2-5; tentative D call: TRBD2 (6 bases). Germline CDR1 is DFQATT and CDR2 is SNEGSKA (reference sequence). V was clipped by 3 bases and J by 5 bases, with 10 bases between them. This CDR3 is built from 12 residues. The CDR3 spells CSARGGGETQYF. For the CDR3, the DNA is TGCAGTGCTAGGGGGGGTGGGGAGACCCAGTACTTC.

The J gene is TRBJ1-1, the V gene TRBV9, with D tentatively TRBD1 (5 bases). Germline-derived CDR1 and CDR2 are SGDLS and YYNGEE. This CDR3 has 14 residues. V was shortened by 3 bases and J by 2 bases, with 11 bases between the two germline ends. The CDR3 spells CASSDPGANTEAFF. The CDR3 nucleotides read TGTGCCAGCAGCGATCCCGGGGCTAACACTGAAGCTTTCTTT.

The table lists this clonotype with many counts. The J gene is TRBJ1-2, the V gene TRBV20-1; possibly TRBD1 for D (5 bases). V lost 5 bases, J lost 5 bases, and 15 bases lay in between. The CDR3 covers 13 residues. The germline V gene encodes CDR1 DFQATT and CDR2 SNEGSKA (reference sequence). In DNA, the CDR3 is TGCAGTGCTTCCCCGGGGCAAAGTTATGGCTACACCTTC. Translating it yields CSASPGQSYGYTF.

This clonotype appeared a few times. V is TRBV28 and J is TRBJ1-2; perhaps TRBD1 as D (5 bases). V was shortened by 5 bases and J by 3 bases, with 16 bases between the two germline ends. From germline, CDR1 is MDHEN and CDR2 SYDVKM. The CDR3 is made up of 15 amino acids. The CDR3 protein is CASSTGPSRDYGYTF. As DNA, the CDR3 is TGTGCCAGCAGTACGGGACCTTCAAGGGACTATGGCTACACCTTC.

The chain has TRBV9 and TRBJ2-3; 10 bases match TRBD2. The germline V gene has CDR1 SGDLS and CDR2 YYNGEE. J gave up 2 bases and V 3 bases, and 9 bases lay outside the gene matches. This CDR3 contains 17 residues. This CDR3 reads CASSAYLAGGDTDTQYF. Here the CDR3 DNA reads TGTGCCAGCAGCGCGTACTTAGCGGGAGGCGACACAGATACGCAGTATTTT.

In this sample, this clonotype turned up many times. This chain joins TRBV13 and TRBJ2-7; D remains ambiguous. Germline loops: CDR1 PRHDT, CDR2 FYEKMQ (reference sequence). V dropped 2 bases and J dropped 5 bases, with 7 bases sitting between them. This CDR3 region has 12 residues. The CDR3 bases are TGTGCCAGCAGCTTAAGGTCGGACGAGCAGTACTTC. This encodes CASSLRSDEQYF.

This clonotype was picked up many times. The CDR3 region has the DNA TGCGCCAGCAGCCCACAGGGGACTTCCTACGAGCAGTACTTC. This gives the protein CASSPQGTSYEQYF. V is TRBV4-1 and J is TRBJ2-7, with a possible D match to TRBD1 (7 bases). Germline CDR1 is MGHRA and CDR2 is YSYEKL. The CDR3 consists of 14 residues. The ends were cut back, 4 bases at V and 1 base at J, with 11 bases in the middle.

This clonotype has a handful of counts. The chain combines TRBV6-1 with TRBJ2-5; D unresolved. CDR1 is MNHNS and CDR2 is SASEGT in the germline V gene. V dropped 6 bases and J dropped 2 bases, with 13 bases sitting between them. CDR3 length: 14 residues. The CDR3 DNA reads TGTGCCAGCAGGACTGGGAAGTTTCAAGAGACCCAGTACTTC. It translates to CASRTGKFQETQYF.

This clonotype was recorded at least ten times. The chain uses TRBV19 and TRBJ1-1; D is ambiguous. The CDR3 has 13 residues. Germline V gives CDR1 LNHDA, CDR2 SQIVND (reference sequence). The V end was cut by 6 bases, the J end by 5 bases, with 13 bases between. CDR3 amino acids: CASREGGKTEAFF. The CDR3 bases are TGTGCCAGTAGGGAGGGTGGGAAGACTGAAGCTTTCTTT.

This clonotype was seen many times. The CDR3 bases are TGTGCCAGCAGCCCAACTAGCTCCTACGAGCAGTACTTC. This encodes CASSPTSSYEQYF. This chain connects TRBV7-8 to TRBJ2-7; possibly TRBD2 for D (5 bases). Germline CDR1 is SGHVS and CDR2 is FQNEAQ. V shed 5 bases and J shed 0 bases, with 8 bases lying between them. This CDR3 is 13 amino acids long.

This chain joins TRBV6-2 or TRBV6-3 and TRBJ2-7; TRBD1 aligns across 9 bases. V lost 3 bases, J lost 5 bases, and 11 bases stayed unmatched. Germline CDR1 is MNHEY and CDR2 is SVGEGT. The CDR3 consists of 16 residues. The DNA of the CDR3 is TGTGCCAGCAGTTATTCTTCCGGGACAGGGCCCAACGAGCAGTACTTC. It codes for CASSYSSGTGPNEQYF.

This clonotype was detected many times. V usage is TRBV12-3 or TRBV12-4 and J usage is TRBJ1-1; D call uncertain. The CDR3 loop spans 14 amino acids. V was trimmed by 5 bases and J by 2 bases, leaving 12 bases between them. The DNA for the CDR3 is TGTGCCAGCAGTCCTGCGGGCAGAAACACTGAAGCTTTCTTT. Protein sequence: CASSPAGRNTEAFF.

This clonotype was seen repeatedly, ten times or more. The V and J genes are TRBV6-2 or TRBV6-3 and TRBJ2-7; the match to TRBD1 covers 7 bases. CDR3 size: 14 residues. Trimming took 2 bases from V and 8 from J; bases not matched to a gene: 9. The germline gives CDR1 MNHEY, CDR2 SVGEGT. The CDR3 coding sequence is TGTGCCAGCAGTTACAGTGCAGGGGGACGTCAGCAGTACTTC. Protein sequence: CASSYSAGGRQQYF.

Many counts were recorded for this clonotype. The chain combines TRBV6-1 with TRBJ2-5, with 7 bases fitting TRBD2. The trim removed 2 bases at V and 6 bases at J, leaving 9 bases unmatched. This CDR3 region has 15 residues. Germline V gene data show CDR1 as MNHNS and CDR2 as SASEGT. Here the CDR3 DNA reads TGTGCCAGCAGTGAAAGTAGCGGGCCACACAAGACCCAGTACTTC. Translating it yields CASSESSGPHKTQYF.

This clonotype was seen many times. This rearrangement joins TRBV19 to TRBJ2-7, with 7 bases that match TRBD1. This CDR3 contains 14 residues. V lost 6 bases to trimming and J lost 3 bases; unmatched junction nucleotides: 8. In germline, CDR1 is LNHDA, CDR2 SQIVND (reference sequence). The CDR3 loop is CASRKTGNFYEQYF. The CDR3 DNA follows: TGTGCCAGTAGGAAGACAGGGAATTTCTACGAGCAGTACTTC.

This clonotype showed up many times. The rearrangement uses TRBV6-5 and TRBJ2-2; 7 bases are a match to TRBD1. V gave up 0 bases and J gave up 3 bases; unmatched junction bases: 7. CDR1 MNHEY and CDR2 SVGAGI come from the germline V gene. CDR3 length: 17 residues. Here the CDR3 reads CASSYSSTGWDTGELFF. CDR3 nucleotides: TGTGCCAGCAGTTACTCGTCGACAGGGTGGGACACCGGGGAGCTGTTTTTT.